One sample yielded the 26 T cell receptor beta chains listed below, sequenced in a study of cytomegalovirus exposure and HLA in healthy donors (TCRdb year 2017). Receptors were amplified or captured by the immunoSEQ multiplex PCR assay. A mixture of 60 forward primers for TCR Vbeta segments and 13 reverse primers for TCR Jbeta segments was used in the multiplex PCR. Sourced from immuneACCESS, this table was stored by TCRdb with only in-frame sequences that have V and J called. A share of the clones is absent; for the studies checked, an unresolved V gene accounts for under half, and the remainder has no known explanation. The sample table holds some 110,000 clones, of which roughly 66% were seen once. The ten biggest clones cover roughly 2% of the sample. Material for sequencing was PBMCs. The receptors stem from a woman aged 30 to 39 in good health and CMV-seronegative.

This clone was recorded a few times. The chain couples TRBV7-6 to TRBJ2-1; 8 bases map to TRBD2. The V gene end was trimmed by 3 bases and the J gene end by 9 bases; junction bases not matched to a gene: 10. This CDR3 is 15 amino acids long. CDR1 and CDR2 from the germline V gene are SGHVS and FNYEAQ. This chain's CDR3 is CASSFGLAGTSEQFF. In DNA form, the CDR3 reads TGTGCCAGCAGCTTCGGCCTAGCGGGTACGTCTGAGCAGTTCTTC.

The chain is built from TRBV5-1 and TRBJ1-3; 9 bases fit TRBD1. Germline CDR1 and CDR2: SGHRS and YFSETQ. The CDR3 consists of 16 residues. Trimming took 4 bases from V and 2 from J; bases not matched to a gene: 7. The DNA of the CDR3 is TGCGCCAGCAGCCCGGTACAGGGGGCGGCTGGAAACACCATATATTTT. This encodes CASSPVQGAAGNTIYF. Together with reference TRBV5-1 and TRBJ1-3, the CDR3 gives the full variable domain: KAGVTQTPRYLIKTRGQQVTLSCSPISGHRSVSWYQQTPGQGLQFLFEYFSETQRNKGNFPGRFSGRQFSNSRSEMNVSTLELGDSALYLCASSPVQGAAGNTIYFGEGSWLTVV.

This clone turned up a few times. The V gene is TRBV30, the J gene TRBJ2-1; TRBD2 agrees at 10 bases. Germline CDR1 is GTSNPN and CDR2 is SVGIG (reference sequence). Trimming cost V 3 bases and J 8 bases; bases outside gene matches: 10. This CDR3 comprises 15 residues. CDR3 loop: CAWRSTSGIFHEQFF. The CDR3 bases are TGTGCCTGGAGGAGTACTAGCGGGATATTCCATGAGCAGTTCTTC.

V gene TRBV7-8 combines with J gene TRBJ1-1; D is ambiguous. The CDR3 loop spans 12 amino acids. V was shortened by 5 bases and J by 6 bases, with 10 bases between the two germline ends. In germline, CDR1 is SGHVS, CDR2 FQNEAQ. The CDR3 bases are TGTGCCAGCAGCGGAGGGTGGCCTGAAGCTTTCTTT. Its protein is CASSGGWPEAFF. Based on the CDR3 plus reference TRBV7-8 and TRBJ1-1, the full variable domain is GAGVSQSPRYKVAKRGQDVALRCDPISGHVSLFWYQQALGQGPEFLTYFQNEAQLDKSGLPSDRFFAERPEGSVSTLKIQRTQQEDSAVYLCASSGGWPEAFFGQGTRLTVV.

CDR3 residues: CASSYSFLQAGEKLFF. The CDR3 bases are TGTGCCAGCAGTTACTCTTTCTTGCAGGCGGGTGAAAAACTGTTTTTT. The V gene is TRBV6-5, the J gene TRBJ1-4; D is uncertain. Germline V gene sequence: CDR1 MNHEY, CDR2 SVGAGI. Between the trimmed V and J ends, which lost 0 bases and 7 bases, there was a span of 15 bases. This CDR3 is built from 16 residues.

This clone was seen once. The CDR3 DNA sequence: TGTGCCATCAGTGACAGGGGCACTGAAGCTTTCTTT. Translating gives CAISDRGTEAFF. This chain links TRBV10-3 with TRBJ1-1; D possibly corresponds to TRBD1 (6 bases). The CDR3 loop spans 12 amino acids. Germline assignment: CDR1 ENHRY and CDR2 SYGVKD. Trimming left V 3 bases short and J 4 bases short, with 6 bases between.

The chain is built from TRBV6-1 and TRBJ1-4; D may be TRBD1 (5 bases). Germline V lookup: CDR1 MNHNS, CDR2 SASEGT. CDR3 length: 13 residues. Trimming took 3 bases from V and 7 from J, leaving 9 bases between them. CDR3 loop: CASSEGGSEKLFF. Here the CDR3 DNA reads TGTGCCAGCAGTGAGGGGGGAAGTGAAAAACTGTTTTTT.

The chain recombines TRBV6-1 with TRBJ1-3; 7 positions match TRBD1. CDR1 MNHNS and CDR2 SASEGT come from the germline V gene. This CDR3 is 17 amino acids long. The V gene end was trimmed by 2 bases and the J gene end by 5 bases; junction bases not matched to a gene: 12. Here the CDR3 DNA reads TGTGCCAGCAGTGAAATAAAACAGAGACAGGGCAGAAACACCATATATTTT. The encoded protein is CASSEIKQRQGRNTIYF.

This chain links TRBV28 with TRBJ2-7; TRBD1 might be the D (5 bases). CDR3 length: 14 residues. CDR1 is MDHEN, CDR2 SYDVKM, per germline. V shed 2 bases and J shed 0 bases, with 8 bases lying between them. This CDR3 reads CASSLTGHSYEQYF. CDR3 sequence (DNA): TGTGCCAGCAGTTTAACAGGCCACTCCTACGAGCAGTACTTC.

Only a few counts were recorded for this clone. In nucleotides, the CDR3 is TGTGCCAGTAGTATGTCTAGCGGGATCTACGAGCAGTACTTC. It yields the protein CASSMSSGIYEQYF. The gene calls are TRBV19 and TRBJ2-7; 9 positions agree with TRBD2. The trim removed 3 bases at V and 3 bases at J, leaving 3 bases unmatched. Germline-derived CDR1 and CDR2 are LNHDA and SQIVND (reference sequence). This CDR3 is 14 amino acids long.

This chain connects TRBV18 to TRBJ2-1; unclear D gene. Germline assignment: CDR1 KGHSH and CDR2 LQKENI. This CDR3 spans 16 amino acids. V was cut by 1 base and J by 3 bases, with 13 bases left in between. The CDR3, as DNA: TGTGCCAGCTCACCACGAGCCAGGATAAGCTACAATGAGCAGTTCTTC. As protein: CASSPRARISYNEQFF.

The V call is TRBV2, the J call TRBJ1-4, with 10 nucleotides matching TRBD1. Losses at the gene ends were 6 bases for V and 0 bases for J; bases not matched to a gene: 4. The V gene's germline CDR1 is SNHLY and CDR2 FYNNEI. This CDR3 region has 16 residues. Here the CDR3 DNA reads TGTGCCAGCAGGGACAGGGGGGAGTCAACTAATGAAAAACTGTTTTTT. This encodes CASRDRGESTNEKLFF.

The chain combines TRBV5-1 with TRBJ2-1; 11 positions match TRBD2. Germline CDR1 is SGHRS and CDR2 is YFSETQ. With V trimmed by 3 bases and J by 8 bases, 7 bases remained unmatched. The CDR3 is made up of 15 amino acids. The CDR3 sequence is CASSYVAGGGYEQFF. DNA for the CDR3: TGCGCCAGCAGCTACGTAGCGGGAGGGGGCTATGAGCAGTTCTTC.

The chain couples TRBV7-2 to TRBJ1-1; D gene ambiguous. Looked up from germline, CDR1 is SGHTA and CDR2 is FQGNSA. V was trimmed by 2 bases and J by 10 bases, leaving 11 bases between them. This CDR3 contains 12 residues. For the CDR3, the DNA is TGTGCCAGCAGCTTACCGGGTATGAGAGCTTTCTTT. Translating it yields CASSLPGMRAFF.

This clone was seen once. The CDR3 region has the DNA TGTGCCAGTAGTAGGATTCCCCGCCGACTAGCGCCCGTCCAAGAGACCCAGTACTTC. Translating it yields CASSRIPRRLAPVQETQYF. The gene calls are TRBV19 and TRBJ2-5, with TRBD2 identical over 8 bases. This CDR3 has 19 residues. The germline V gene encodes CDR1 LNHDA and CDR2 SQIVND (reference sequence). J lost 1 base, V lost 4 bases, and 17 bases had no gene match.

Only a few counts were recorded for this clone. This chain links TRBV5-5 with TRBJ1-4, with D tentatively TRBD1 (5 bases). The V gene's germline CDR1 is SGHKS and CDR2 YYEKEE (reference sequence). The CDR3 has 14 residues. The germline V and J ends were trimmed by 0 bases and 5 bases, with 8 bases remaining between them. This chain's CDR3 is CASSLGQLNEKLFF. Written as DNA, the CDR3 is TGTGCCAGCAGCTTGGGACAGCTAAATGAAAAACTGTTTTTT.

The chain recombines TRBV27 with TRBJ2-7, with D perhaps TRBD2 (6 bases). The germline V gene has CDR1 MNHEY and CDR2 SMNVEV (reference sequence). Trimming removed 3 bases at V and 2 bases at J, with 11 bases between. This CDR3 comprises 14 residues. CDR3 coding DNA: TGTGCCAGCAGTTTGGCGGGGAGGACCTACGAGCAGTACTTC. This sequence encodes CASSLAGRTYEQYF.

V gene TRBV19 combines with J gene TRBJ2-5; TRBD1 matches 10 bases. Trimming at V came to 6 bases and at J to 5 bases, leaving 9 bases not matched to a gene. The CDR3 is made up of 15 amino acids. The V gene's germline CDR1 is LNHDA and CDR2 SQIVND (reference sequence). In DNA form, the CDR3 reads TGTGCCAGTAGAGACCACGACAGGGGGCCGGAGACCCAGTACTTC. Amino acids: CASRDHDRGPETQYF. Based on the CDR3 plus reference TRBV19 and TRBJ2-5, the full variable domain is DGGITQSPKYLFRKEGQNVTLSCEQNLNHDAMYWYRQDPGQGLRLIYYSQIVNDFQKGDIAEGYSVSREKKESFPLTVTSAQKNPTAFYLCASRDHDRGPETQYFGPGTRLLVL.

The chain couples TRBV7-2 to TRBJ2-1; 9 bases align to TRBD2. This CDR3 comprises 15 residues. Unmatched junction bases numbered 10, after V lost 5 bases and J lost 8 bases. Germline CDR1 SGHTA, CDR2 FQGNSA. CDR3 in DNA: TGTGCCAGCAGCACCATAGCGGGAGTTGTCCATGAGCAGTTCTTC. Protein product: CASSTIAGVVHEQFF.

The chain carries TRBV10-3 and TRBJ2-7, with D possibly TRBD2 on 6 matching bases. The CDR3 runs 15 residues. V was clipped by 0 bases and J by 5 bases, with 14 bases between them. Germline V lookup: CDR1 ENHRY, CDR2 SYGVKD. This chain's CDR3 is CAISESGVSGDEQYF. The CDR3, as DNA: TGTGCCATCAGTGAGTCGGGGGTTAGCGGCGACGAGCAGTACTTC.

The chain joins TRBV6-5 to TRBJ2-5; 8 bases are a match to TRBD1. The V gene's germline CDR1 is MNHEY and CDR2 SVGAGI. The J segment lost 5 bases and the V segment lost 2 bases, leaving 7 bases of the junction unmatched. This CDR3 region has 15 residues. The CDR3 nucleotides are TGTGCCAGCAGTTACAACCAGGGGGCGGAGGAGACCCAGTACTTC. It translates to CASSYNQGAEETQYF.

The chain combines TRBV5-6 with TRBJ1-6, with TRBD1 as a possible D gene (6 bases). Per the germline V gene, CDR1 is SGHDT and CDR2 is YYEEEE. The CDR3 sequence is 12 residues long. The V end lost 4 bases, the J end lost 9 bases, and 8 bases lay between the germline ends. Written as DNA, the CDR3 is TGTGCCAGCAGCAGAGGGGGTTCACCCCTCCACTTT. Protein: CASSRGGSPLHF.

The CDR3 reads CASRRQGSGEQYF. Here the CDR3 DNA reads TGTGCCAGCAGACGACAGGGCTCGGGCGAGCAGTACTTC. The rearrangement uses TRBV2 and TRBJ2-7; 7 bases are a match to TRBD1. The germline gives CDR1 SNHLY, CDR2 FYNNEI. V lost 6 bases and J lost 6; bases outside the gene matches: 8. The CDR3 consists of 13 residues.

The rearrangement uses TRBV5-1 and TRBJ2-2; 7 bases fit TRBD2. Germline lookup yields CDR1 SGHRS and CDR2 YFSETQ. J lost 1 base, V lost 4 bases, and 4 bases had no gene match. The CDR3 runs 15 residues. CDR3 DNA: TGCGCCAGCAGCCGGGACTACCAGAACACCGGGGAGCTGTTTTTT. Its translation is CASSRDYQNTGELFF. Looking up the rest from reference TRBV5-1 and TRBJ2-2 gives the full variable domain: KAGVTQTPRYLIKTRGQQVTLSCSPISGHRSVSWYQQTPGQGLQFLFEYFSETQRNKGNFPGRFSGRQFSNSRSEMNVSTLELGDSALYLCASSRDYQNTGELFFGEGSRLTVL.

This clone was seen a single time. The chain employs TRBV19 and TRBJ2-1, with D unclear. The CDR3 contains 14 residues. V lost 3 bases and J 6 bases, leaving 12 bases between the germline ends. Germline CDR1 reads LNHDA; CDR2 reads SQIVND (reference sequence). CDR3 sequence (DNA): TGTGCCAGTAGTATTGTAAGCGTGGTCAATGAGCAGTTCTTC. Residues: CASSIVSVVNEQFF.

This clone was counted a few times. CDR3 sequence reads: CASSVAGGPGELFF. The CDR3 bases are TGTGCCAGCAGCGTAGCGGGAGGACCCGGGGAGCTGTTTTTT. This chain uses TRBV6-6 with TRBJ2-2; 10 nucleotides agree with TRBD2. The CDR3 extends over 14 amino acids. V lost 6 bases, J lost 6 bases, and 4 bases stayed unmatched. Germline V gene sequence: CDR1 MNHNY, CDR2 SVGAGI (reference sequence).